The following is a TCR beta chain sequence with its context. Its antigen is not identified. These data originate in a study of beta chain features in type 1 diabetes. Notes on the study in general: TCRB CDR3s from Type 1 diabetes patients were moderately but significantly shorter in all four CD4+ subsets.

The sequenced template was cDNA made from the entire isolated RNA. Clones were read by immunoSEQ multiplex PCR, and TCRdb kept only the in-frame ones, dropping some. Of roughly 340,000 clones in the sample, 10% to 15% are singletons; the top ten hold 0.01%. Trimming at V came to 7 bases and at J to 3 bases, leaving 6 bases not matched to a gene. This CDR3 spans 14 amino acids. Germline CDR1 SNHLY, CDR2 FYNNEI. Input material: naive CD4+ T cells from blood. The chain has TRBV2 and TRBJ2-5; 9 nucleotides align to TRBD1. The TCR was taken from a woman between 18 and 30 years old with type 1 diabetes. Written as DNA, the CDR3 is TGTGCCAGCACTAGCCGGGACAGGGAAGAGACCCAGTACTTC. It specifies CASTSRDREETQYF.